A single sample is the source of the 22 T cell receptor beta chains below, sequenced in a study of blood T cell repertoires in COVID-19 (dated by TCRdb to the early 2020s). Libraries were built with the immunoSEQ multiplex PCR assay. What TCRdb holds here is the immuneACCESS table cut down to in-frame rearrangements. Part of the clones is not present; checked against another copy, under half of the missing clones reflect an unresolved V gene, and the others are unexplained. Here the sample has about 220,000 clones; 80% to 85% occur a single time. About 7% of the sample is in the top ten clones. Sequencing input: PBMCs or T cells enriched from blood (not recorded which). These receptors all stem from a woman aged 40 to 49 who had recovered from COVID-19.

This chain links TRBV23-1 with TRBJ2-2; TRBD1 matches at 9 bases. TRBV23-1 carries the ORF label, with uncertain function. The CDR3 length is 19 residues. With V trimmed by 8 bases and J by 5 bases, 21 bases remained unmatched. The CDR3: CASPPWAREGTGRTGELFF. The CDR3 bases are TGCGCCAGCCCTCCCTGGGCGAGGGAGGGGACAGGGAGAACCGGGGAGCTGTTTTTT.

The V and J genes are TRBV6-5 and TRBJ2-2; D uncertain. The germline V and J ends were trimmed by 6 bases and 3 bases, with 14 bases remaining between them. CDR1 and CDR2 (germline): MNHEY, SVGAGI. This CDR3 spans 15 amino acids. The CDR3 DNA reads as TGTGCCAGCAGATTTCCTAGAGGTGACACCGGGGAGCTGTTTTTT. This sequence encodes CASRFPRGDTGELFF.

The V and J genes are TRBV6-4 and TRBJ2-1; unclear D gene. The V and J ends lost 4 bases and 0 bases respectively, with 10 bases between them. The CDR3 loop spans 15 amino acids. Germline-derived CDR1 and CDR2 are MRHNA and SNTAGT. CDR3 protein: CASSASLSSYNEQFF. In DNA, the CDR3 is TGTGCCAGCAGTGCTTCACTGAGCTCCTACAATGAGCAGTTCTTC.

V gene TRBV6-2 or TRBV6-3 combines with J gene TRBJ2-1; 11 bases match TRBD2. Germline trimming cut 5 bases from V and 4 bases from J; bases unmatched to any gene: 4. This CDR3 has 15 amino acids. The germline gives CDR1 MNHEY, CDR2 SVGEGT. This CDR3 is CASSLGLAGYNEQFF. CDR3 bases: TGTGCCAGCAGTCTCGGACTAGCGGGTTACAATGAGCAGTTCTTC.

The chain couples TRBV11-2 to TRBJ1-2; the match to TRBD1 covers 10 bases. J gave up 6 bases and V 5 bases, and 9 bases lay outside the gene matches. The germline CDR1 and CDR2 sequences are SGHAT and FQNNGV. This CDR3 region has 15 residues. CDR3 coding DNA: TGTGCCAGCAGCGCCCGGACAGGGGGAGAAAATGGCTACACCTTC. It encodes CASSARTGGENGYTF.

The CDR3 DNA sequence: TGTGCCAGCAGCCAAGCAGATAGCGGGAGGGGCCGGTACTACAATGAGCAGTTCTTC. This translates into CASSQADSGRGRYYNEQFF. The V gene is TRBV3-1 (or the pseudogene TRBV3-2), the J gene TRBJ2-1; 11 nucleotides line up with TRBD2. With 1 base clipped from V and 3 bases from J, the junction kept 11 bases outside the gene matches. This CDR3 comprises 19 residues. The V gene's germline CDR1 is LGHDT and CDR2 YNNKEL (reference sequence).

This clone appeared once. Other nucleotide sequences in the sample specify the same CDR3. The chain combines TRBV5-1 with TRBJ2-3; 7 bases are shared with TRBD1. Looked up from germline, CDR1 is SGHRS and CDR2 is YFSETQ. V dropped 5 bases and J dropped 2; count of bases not matched to a gene: 2. The length of the CDR3 is 13 residues. Written as DNA, the CDR3 is TGCGCCAGCAGGACAGGGTCCACAGATACGCAGTATTTT. As protein: CASRTGSTDTQYF.

This chain links TRBV27 with TRBJ2-1, with TRBD2 identical over 13 bases. V lost 3 bases and J lost 5; bases outside the gene matches: 13. This CDR3 is 19 amino acids long. Germline V gene sequence: CDR1 MNHEY, CDR2 SMNVEV (reference sequence). As DNA, the CDR3 is TGTGCCAGCAGTTTTGGGGGACTAGCGGGATTAGGGATGGACAATGAGCAGTTCTTC. The encoded protein is CASSFGGLAGLGMDNEQFF.

About this clone: Sequence at one end of the junction differs from germline and may be a read error. This chain connects TRBV28 to TRBJ2-4, with 8 bases matching TRBD1. Germline V gene lookup returns CDR1 MDHEN and CDR2 SYDVKM. The CDR3 length is 12 residues. The CDR3 protein is CASSGPRQGLDF. DNA for the CDR3: TGTGCCAGCAGTGGTCCGAGACAGGGGCTCGACTTC.

The chain couples TRBV29-1 to TRBJ2-7; a possible D gene is TRBD1 (5 bases). Trimming removed 6 bases at V and 2 bases at J, with 8 bases between. The germline CDR1 and CDR2 sequences are SQVTM and ANQGSEA. CDR3 length: 11 residues. In DNA, the CDR3 is TGCAGCGTAGAGACAGCCTACGAGCAGTACTTC. It encodes CSVETAYEQYF.

The V and J genes are TRBV6-5 and TRBJ2-1, with a tentative D call TRBD1 (5 bases). The length of the CDR3 is 11 residues. Germline CDR1 MNHEY, CDR2 SVGAGI. Trimming removed 7 bases from V and 5 bases from J, with 6 bases in between. The CDR3 sequence is CASTRDNEQFF. The DNA for the CDR3 is TGTGCCAGCACCAGGGACAATGAGCAGTTCTTC.

The count of this clone is one. The chain has TRBV5-5 and TRBJ2-7; 14 positions match TRBD2. The CDR3 has 15 residues. Germline loops: CDR1 SGHKS, CDR2 YYEKEE (reference sequence). The junction had 3 bases not matched to a gene; V was cut back by 4 bases and J by 3 bases. Here the CDR3 reads CASSPGLAGGYEQYF. CDR3 DNA sequence: TGTGCCAGCAGCCCTGGACTAGCGGGAGGCTACGAGCAGTACTTC. Supplemented by reference TRBV5-5 and TRBJ2-7, the full variable domain reads DAGVTQSPTHLIKTRGQQVTLRCSPISGHKSVSWYQQVLGQGPQFIFQYYEKEERGRGNFPDRFSARQFPNYSSELNVNALLLGDSALYLCASSPGLAGGYEQYFGPGTRLTVT.

This chain connects TRBV7-9 to TRBJ2-3; possibly TRBD2 for D (5 bases). The germline V gene encodes CDR1 SEHNR and CDR2 FQNEAQ (reference sequence). V was cut by 1 base and J by 0 bases, with 8 bases left in between. CDR3 size: 15 residues. The CDR3 is CASSLGGDSTDTQYF. The CDR3 coding sequence is TGTGCCAGCAGCTTAGGGGGAGACAGCACAGATACGCAGTATTTT.

V is TRBV24-1 and J is TRBJ2-1; tentatively, D is TRBD1 (6 bases). Per the germline V gene, CDR1 is KGHDR and CDR2 is SFDVKD. This CDR3 region has 14 residues. V was clipped by 7 bases and J by 0 bases, with 9 bases between them. CDR3 region: CATSQGHSYNEQFF. CDR3 DNA sequence: TGTGCCACCAGCCAGGGACACTCCTACAATGAGCAGTTCTTC.

The V and J genes are TRBV3-1 (or the pseudogene TRBV3-2) and TRBJ1-2; 10 bases align to TRBD1. Per the germline V gene, CDR1 is LGHDT and CDR2 is YNNKEL (reference sequence). CDR3 length: 16 residues. V lost 1 base, J lost 6 bases, and 8 bases stayed unmatched. CDR3 sequence reads: CASSQARDRGRDGYTF. Written as DNA, the CDR3 is TGTGCCAGCAGCCAAGCTCGGGACAGGGGTAGGGATGGCTACACCTTC.

The chain carries TRBV13 and TRBJ1-6, with 7 bases that match TRBD1. CDR1 and CDR2 from the germline V gene are PRHDT and FYEKMQ (reference sequence). The CDR3 has 14 amino acids. J was trimmed by 7 bases and V by 2 bases; bases with no gene match: 2. The CDR3 protein is CASSLRDSNSPLHF. CDR3 bases: TGTGCCAGCAGCTTACGGGACAGCAATTCACCCCTCCACTTT.

This chain connects TRBV20-1 to TRBJ2-1; D not certain. V dropped 4 bases and J dropped 10 bases, with 11 bases sitting between them. CDR3 length: 11 residues. The germline gives CDR1 DFQATT, CDR2 SNEGSKA (reference sequence). The CDR3 nucleotides are TGCAGTGCTATTCAGAGCGTGGAGCAGTTCTTC. As protein: CSAIQSVEQFF.

This chain uses TRBV28 with TRBJ1-6; TRBD1 might be the D (6 bases). The CDR3 consists of 14 residues. Deletions cut 6 bases from V and 4 bases from J, with 10 bases between. CDR1 and CDR2 (germline): MDHEN, SYDVKM. CDR3 in DNA: TGTGCCAGCAGGGGGACACCATATAATTCACCCCTCCACTTT. It is translated as CASRGTPYNSPLHF.

The CDR3: CASSVLREYEQYV. For the CDR3, the DNA is TGTGCCAGCAGCGTTCTTAGGGAGTACGAGCAGTACGTC. This rearrangement joins TRBV2 to TRBJ2-7; D perhaps matches TRBD2 (5 bases). Germline CDR1 and CDR2: SNHLY and FYNNEI. This CDR3 comprises 13 residues. V lost 6 bases and J 4 bases, leaving 13 bases between the germline ends.

The chain links TRBV5-4 to TRBJ1-3, with 7 nucleotides matching TRBD1. J lost 0 bases, V lost 3 bases, and 9 bases had no gene match. The germline V gene encodes CDR1 SGHNT and CDR2 YYREEE (reference sequence). This CDR3 has 17 amino acids. The CDR3 spells CASSSGDSSFSGNTIYF. The CDR3 DNA reads TGTGCCAGCAGCTCGGGGGACAGCTCTTTCTCTGGAAACACCATATATTTT. Filled out from reference TRBV5-4 and TRBJ1-3, the complete variable domain reads ETGVTQSPTHLIKTRGQQVTLRCSSQSGHNTVSWYQQALGQGPQFIFQYYREEENGRGNFPPRFSGLQFPNYSSELNVNALELDDSALYLCASSSGDSSFSGNTIYFGEGSWLTVV.

The chain couples TRBV2 to TRBJ2-1; D may be TRBD2 (5 bases). The V end was cut by 6 bases, the J end by 7 bases, with 13 bases between. The CDR3 has 13 amino acids. Germline CDR1 and CDR2: SNHLY and FYNNEI. The CDR3 protein is CASRTEPGNEQFF. The CDR3 DNA sequence: TGTGCCAGCAGGACTGAGCCGGGGAATGAGCAGTTCTTC.

The chain joins TRBV6-5 to TRBJ1-1; 8 bases are shared with TRBD1. V dropped 7 bases and J dropped 7; count of bases not matched to a gene: 11. Germline lookup yields CDR1 MNHEY and CDR2 SVGAGI. The CDR3 has 14 amino acids. The CDR3 sequence is CASTPADRAHEAFF. The CDR3 DNA follows: TGTGCCAGCACCCCGGCGGACAGGGCCCATGAAGCTTTCTTT.